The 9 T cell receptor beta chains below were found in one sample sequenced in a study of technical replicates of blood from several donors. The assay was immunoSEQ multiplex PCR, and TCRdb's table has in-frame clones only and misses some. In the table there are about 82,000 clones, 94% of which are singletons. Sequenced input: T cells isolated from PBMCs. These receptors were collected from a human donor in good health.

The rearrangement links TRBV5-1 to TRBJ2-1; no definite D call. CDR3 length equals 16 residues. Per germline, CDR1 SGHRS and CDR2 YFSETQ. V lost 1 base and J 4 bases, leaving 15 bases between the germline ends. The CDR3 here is CASSLTGANFYNEQFF. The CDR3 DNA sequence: TGCGCCAGCAGCTTGACCGGAGCCAATTTTTACAATGAGCAGTTCTTC.

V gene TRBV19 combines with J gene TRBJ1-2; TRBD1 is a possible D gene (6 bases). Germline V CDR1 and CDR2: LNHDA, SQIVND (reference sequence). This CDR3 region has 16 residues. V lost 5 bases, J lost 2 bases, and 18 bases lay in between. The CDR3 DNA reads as TGTGCCAGTAGTGAAAACGACGGGACACCGAACTATGGCTACACCTTC. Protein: CASSENDGTPNYGYTF.

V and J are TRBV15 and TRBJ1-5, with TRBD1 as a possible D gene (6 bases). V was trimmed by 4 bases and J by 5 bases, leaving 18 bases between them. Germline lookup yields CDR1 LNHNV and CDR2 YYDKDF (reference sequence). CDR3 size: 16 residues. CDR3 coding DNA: TGTGCCACCAGCAACCCCAGGGACACGAGGGATCAGCCCCAGCATTTT. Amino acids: CATSNPRDTRDQPQHF.

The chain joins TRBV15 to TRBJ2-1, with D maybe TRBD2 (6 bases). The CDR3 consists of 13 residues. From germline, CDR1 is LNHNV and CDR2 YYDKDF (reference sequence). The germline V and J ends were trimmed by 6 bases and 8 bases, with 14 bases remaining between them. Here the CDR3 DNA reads TGTGCCACCAGGACTAGGAATTTTTATGAGCAGTTCTTC. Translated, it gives CATRTRNFYEQFF.

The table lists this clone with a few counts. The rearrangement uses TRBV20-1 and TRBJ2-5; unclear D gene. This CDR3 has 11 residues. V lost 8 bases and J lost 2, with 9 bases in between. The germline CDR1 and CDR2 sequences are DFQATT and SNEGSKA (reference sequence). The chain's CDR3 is CSPDKQETQYF. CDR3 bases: TGCAGTCCCGACAAGCAAGAGACCCAGTACTTC.

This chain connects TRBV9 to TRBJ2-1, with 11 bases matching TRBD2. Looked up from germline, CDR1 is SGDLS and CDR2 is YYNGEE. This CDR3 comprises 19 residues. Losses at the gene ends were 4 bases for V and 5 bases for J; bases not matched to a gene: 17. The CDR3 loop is CASSPRGRDGSGRDNEQFF. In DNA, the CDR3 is TGTGCCAGCAGCCCCAGGGGCAGGGACGGTAGCGGGAGGGACAATGAGCAGTTCTTC.

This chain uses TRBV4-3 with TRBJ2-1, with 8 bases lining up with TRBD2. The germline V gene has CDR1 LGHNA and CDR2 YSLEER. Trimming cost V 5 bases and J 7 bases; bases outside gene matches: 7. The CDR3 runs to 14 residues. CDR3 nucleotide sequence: TGCGCCAGCAGCGCGGGACTAGAGTATAATGAGCAGTTCTTC. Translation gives CASSAGLEYNEQFF.

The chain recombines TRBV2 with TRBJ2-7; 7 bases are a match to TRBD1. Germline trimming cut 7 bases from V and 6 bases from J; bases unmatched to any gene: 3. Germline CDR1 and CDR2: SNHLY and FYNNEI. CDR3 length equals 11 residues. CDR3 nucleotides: TGTGCCAGCATGAACAGGGGCGAGCAGTACTTC. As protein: CASMNRGEQYF.

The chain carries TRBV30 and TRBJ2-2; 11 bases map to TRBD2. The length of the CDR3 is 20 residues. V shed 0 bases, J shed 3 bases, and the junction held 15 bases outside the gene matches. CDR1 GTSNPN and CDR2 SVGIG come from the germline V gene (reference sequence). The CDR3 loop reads CAWSVPRLAGGYRDTGELFF. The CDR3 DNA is TGTGCCTGGAGTGTACCGCGTCTAGCGGGAGGTTATCGCGACACCGGGGAGCTGTTTTTT.